This is a list of T cell receptor beta chains from one sample in a study of CD8 T cells in Susac syndrome. TCRdb ran MiXCR on the immunoSEQ multiplex PCR reads and lists one entry per CDR3 protein. The repertoire has roughly 150,000 distinct CDR3 sequences, around 95% of them found once; the top ten carry about 0.15%. Sequencing was carried out using CD8+ T cells from PBMCs. Source of these receptors: a human donor with multiple sclerosis. The CDR3 runs from the conserved cysteine through the conserved F or W. D genes are given only for firm matches. Not every row has a clone size; where given, it reads once, few, many or a size class.

abundance | d_gene | j_gene | v_gene | CDR3aa | CDR3nt
once | - | TRBJ1-3 | TRBV12-5 | CASGHGSSGNTIYF | TGTGCTAGTGGCCACGGTTCCTCTGGAAACACCATATATTTT
- | - | TRBJ1-2 | TRBV12-3/TRBV12-4 | CASSPYHGIDYGYTF | TGTGCCAGCAGCCCTTATCACGGGATCGACTATGGCTACACCTTC
- | - | TRBJ1-4 | TRBV29-1 | CSVSHRDEKLFF | TGCAGCGTGAGTCATAGGGATGAAAAACTGTTTTTT
- | - | TRBJ2-7 | TRBV30 | CAWSPLQGYEQYF | TGTGCCTGGAGCCCACTTCAGGGTTACGAGCAGTACTTC
- | - | TRBJ1-2 | TRBV5-1 | CASSAGQLYYGYTF | TGCGCCAGCAGCGCGGGGCAGCTCTACTATGGCTACACCTTC
- | TRBD2 | TRBJ2-1 | TRBV29-1 | CSVQLSGGGDEQFF | TGCAGCGTCCAGCTTAGCGGGGGAGGCGATGAGCAGTTCTTC
- | - | TRBJ2-5 | TRBV3-1 | CASSGGGGRETQYF | TGTGCCAGCAGCGGAGGGGGGGGACGAGAGACCCAGTACTTC
- | TRBD2 | TRBJ2-3 | TRBV12-3/TRBV12-4 | CASSPGGRADTQYF | TGTGCCAGCAGTCCCGGGGGGAGAGCAGATACGCAGTATTTT
once | - | TRBJ2-1 | TRBV7-2 | CASSPLSGGGYNEQFF | TGTGCCAGCAGCCCCCTCAGCGGAGGGGGATACAATGAGCAGTTCTTC
once | - | TRBJ2-3 | TRBV9 | CASSVDGGVIDTQYF | TGTGCCAGCAGCGTAGATGGCGGGGTGATAGATACGCAGTATTTT
once | - | TRBJ2-3 | TRBV5-4 | CASSLGRGHSTDTQYF | TGTGCCAGCAGCTTGGGGAGGGGACACTCAACAGATACGCAGTATTTT
- | - | TRBJ2-5 | TRBV29-1 | CSVEEGQTLGF | TGCAGCGTTGAAGAAGGGCAGACCCTGGGGTTC